The sequence of this T cell receptor beta chain was determined in a study of OX40 agonist ivuxolimab in advanced cancers. Some clones are missing from TCRdb's copy, which holds only in-frame ones; the method was immunoSEQ multiplex PCR. The repertoire has fewer than 90,000 clones, 75% to 90% of them found once; the top ten carry under 0.4%. The germline V and J ends were trimmed by 4 bases and 3 bases, with 18 bases remaining between them. The CDR3 is made up of 16 amino acids. The germline CDR1 and CDR2 sequences are LGHNA and YNFKEQ. Here the sequenced sample was CD4+ or CD8+ T cells sorted from blood, taken in a trial of the OX40 agonist ivuxolimab. This TCR derives from an adult with an advanced solid tumor such as melanoma, head and neck, liver or kidney cancer. The chain links TRBV4-2 to TRBJ1-2; weak D call: TRBD1 (5 bases). The CDR3 protein is CASSPKNRARDYGYTF. CDR3 nucleotide sequence: TGTGCCAGCAGCCCGAAAAACAGAGCCAGGGACTATGGCTACACCTTC.